The sequence of this T cell receptor beta chain was determined in a study of blood T cell repertoires in COVID-19. Study details: Samples representing acute and convalescent COVID-19 were sourced from the United States, Italy and Spain. Nucleic acid was either cDNA or gDNA, and it came from T cells, B-cell-depleted T cells, or PBMCs.

Original processing methods: The authors estimated nucleated cell counts from reference gene primer amplification. Produced via immunoSEQ multiplex PCR; TCRdb's table is partial and in-frame only. The V and J calls and clone size are taken from that table; D and trimming were inferred from the DNA. Among some 50,000 clones listed, roughly four fifths were seen once. This CDR3 is built from 13 residues. Germline CDR1 and CDR2: MDHEN and SYDVKM. Trimming removed 6 bases from V and 2 bases from J, with 11 bases in between. This chain joins TRBV28 and TRBJ2-7, with D possibly matching TRBD1 (5 bases). The sequenced sample consisted of peripheral blood. The sequence was obtained from a woman of 80 years or more with acute or convalescent COVID-19. CDR3 residues: CASRVPGTYEQYF. The CDR3 coding sequence is TGTGCCAGCAGGGTTCCAGGGACCTACGAGCAGTACTTC.